This passage covers 17 T cell receptor beta chains from one sample sequenced in a study of cytomegalovirus exposure and HLA in healthy donors. This PCR relied on a set of 60 Vbeta primers and 13 Jbeta primers. The table came from immunoSEQ multiplex PCR; TCRdb's copy has only in-frame clones and leaves some out. This table holds some 140,000 clones, 70% to 85% found once. The specimen was PBMCs. These receptors all come from a woman aged 50 to 60 in good health and CMV-seropositive.

Points on this clone: The sample has other DNA sequences that encode this CDR3 too. The chain combines TRBV15 with TRBJ1-5; D is possibly TRBD1 (5 bases). Germline values: CDR1 LNHNV, CDR2 YYDKDF (reference sequence). This CDR3 is 16 amino acids long. V lost 3 bases, J lost 2 bases, and 14 bases lay in between. The CDR3 region is CATSRDISGGNQPQHF. Written as DNA, the CDR3 is TGTGCCACCAGCAGGGACATTTCGGGGGGCAATCAGCCCCAGCATTTT. Complete variable domain (other parts from reference TRBV15 and TRBJ1-5): DAMVIQNPRYQVTQFGKPVTLSCSQTLNHNVMYWYQQKSSQAPKLLFHYYDKDFNNEADTPDNFQSRRPNTSFCFLDIRSPGLGDTAMYLCATSRDISGGNQPQHFGDGTRLSIL.

The genes are TRBV4-3 and TRBJ1-4, with 7 bases matching TRBD1. The V and J ends lost 0 bases and 13 bases, in that order; junction bases with no gene match: 11. Looked up from germline, CDR1 is LGHNA and CDR2 is YSLEER. The CDR3 contains 15 residues. The CDR3 sequence is CASSQDHRGRVSLFF. The CDR3 nucleotides read TGCGCCAGCAGCCAAGATCACAGGGGCCGCGTGTCACTGTTTTTT.

For the CDR3, the DNA is TGTGCCAGCAGTTCGACAGGGGATACGCAGTATTTT. Its translation: CASSSTGDTQYF. The rearrangement links TRBV28 to TRBJ2-3; 7 nucleotides align to TRBD1. Per the germline V gene, CDR1 is MDHEN and CDR2 is SYDVKM. J lost 6 bases, V lost 4 bases, and 1 base had no gene match. The CDR3 is made up of 12 amino acids.

In this sample, this clone turned up many times. This chain uses TRBV30 with TRBJ1-1; D might be TRBD1 (5 bases). CDR3 length equals 13 residues. Trimming stripped 7 bases from V and 5 bases from J, with 17 bases between. In germline, CDR1 is GTSNPN, CDR2 SVGIG (reference sequence). DNA for the CDR3: TGTGCCTTATCCCCCAGGGATGGGACTGAAGCTTTCTTT. This translates into CALSPRDGTEAFF.

The chain couples TRBV6-1 to TRBJ2-5; 8 bases are a match to TRBD2. This CDR3 comprises 14 residues. Germline loops: CDR1 MNHNS, CDR2 SASEGT. J was trimmed by 5 bases and V by 5 bases; bases with no gene match: 7. The DNA for the CDR3 is TGTGCCAGCAGTCCGGGGGGGGCTTGGGAGACCCAGTACTTC. Translating it yields CASSPGGAWETQYF.

A single count supports this clone. The genes are TRBV28 and TRBJ2-4; D might be TRBD2 (5 bases). The germline V gene has CDR1 MDHEN and CDR2 SYDVKM. The V gene lost 7 bases and the J gene lost 3 bases, with 19 bases spanning the gap. The CDR3 has 16 amino acids. CDR3 residues: CASNQRAVSHKNIQYF. The CDR3 nucleotides are TGTGCCAGCAACCAGAGGGCGGTGAGCCACAAAAACATTCAGTACTTC. Full variable domain (rest looked up from reference TRBV28 and TRBJ2-4): DVKVTQSSRYLVKRTGEKVFLECVQDMDHENMFWYRQDPGLGLRLIYFSYDVKMKEKGDIPEGYSVSREKKERFSLILESASTNQTSMYLCASNQRAVSHKNIQYFGAGTRLSVL.

The chain uses TRBV2 and TRBJ2-1; a possible D gene is TRBD1 (6 bases). This CDR3 spans 15 amino acids. Between the trimmed V and J ends, which lost 4 bases and 8 bases, there was a span of 18 bases. The germline gives CDR1 SNHLY, CDR2 FYNNEI. CDR3 residues: CASSGGRGGLDEQFF. In DNA, the CDR3 is TGTGCCAGCAGTGGCGGCAGAGGGGGTTTGGATGAGCAGTTCTTC.

This clone was detected only a few times. The chain uses TRBV7-2 and TRBJ1-5; 7 bases agree with TRBD1. Per germline, CDR1 SGHTA and CDR2 FQGNSA. This CDR3 is 14 amino acids long. Trimming removed 5 bases from V and 5 bases from J; junction bases left unmatched: 6. The CDR3 region is CASSIRQGHQPQHF. CDR3 in DNA: TGTGCCAGCAGCATTAGACAGGGACATCAGCCCCAGCATTTT.

The chain recombines TRBV2 with TRBJ1-1; 9 bases align to TRBD1. V was pared by 6 bases and J by 5 bases, with 7 bases of the junction left unmatched. This CDR3 is built from 14 residues. CDR1 and CDR2 from the germline V gene are SNHLY and FYNNEI. CDR3 region: CASRTQGAETEAFF. The CDR3 region has the DNA TGTGCCAGCAGGACACAGGGGGCGGAAACTGAAGCTTTCTTT.

This chain links TRBV19 with TRBJ2-5, with 8 bases matching TRBD1. From germline, CDR1 is LNHDA and CDR2 SQIVND (reference sequence). V shed 5 bases and J 2 bases; nucleotides not matched to a gene: 4. The CDR3 runs to 14 residues. The DNA for the CDR3 is TGTGCCAGTAGTCCTACAGGGGGACAAGAGACCCAGTACTTC. Protein product: CASSPTGGQETQYF.

This clone was found once. The CDR3 DNA reads as TGTGCCAGCAGCGCAGGAGGCGGGCGGTTCTCTGGGGCCAACGTCCTGACTTTC. This sequence encodes CASSAGGGRFSGANVLTF. The chain carries TRBV9 and TRBJ2-6; perhaps TRBD2 as D (5 bases). Germline V gives CDR1 SGDLS, CDR2 YYNGEE. The ends were cut back, 3 bases at V and 0 bases at J, with 16 bases in the middle. CDR3 length equals 18 residues.

In its sample, this clone was seen once. The chain uses TRBV6-5 and TRBJ2-7, with 7 nucleotides matching TRBD1. Per the germline V gene, CDR1 is MNHEY and CDR2 is SVGAGI. The V segment lost 6 bases and the J segment 2 bases; nucleotides outside the gene matches: 1. This CDR3 has 12 residues. The CDR3 loop reads CASSDRAYEQYF. The CDR3 DNA is TGTGCCAGCAGCGACAGGGCCTACGAGCAGTACTTC.

The V and J genes are TRBV7-9 and TRBJ2-4; TRBD1 aligns across 9 bases. The CDR3 sequence is 15 residues long. CDR1 and CDR2 (germline): SEHNR, FQNEAQ (reference sequence). The V segment lost 5 bases and the J segment 0 bases; nucleotides outside the gene matches: 2. DNA for the CDR3: TGTGCCAGCAGCGGGACAGGGTTAGCCAAAAACATTCAGTACTTC. Amino acids: CASSGTGLAKNIQYF.

V and J are TRBV30 and TRBJ1-1, with 8 positions matching TRBD1. CDR1 is GTSNPN and CDR2 is SVGIG in the germline V gene (reference sequence). Trimming at V came to 7 bases and at J to 4 bases, leaving 8 bases not matched to a gene. The CDR3 has 13 residues. CDR3 in amino acids: CASRGQGSTEAFF. CDR3 bases: TGTGCCTCCAGGGGGCAAGGGAGCACTGAAGCTTTCTTT.

The chain uses TRBV11-2 and TRBJ1-2; 7 nucleotides align to TRBD1. The CDR3 is 14 amino acids. In germline, CDR1 is SGHAT, CDR2 FQNNGV. With V trimmed by 1 base and J by 4 bases, 3 bases remained unmatched. CDR3 sequence: CASSLVQGTYGYTF. CDR3 DNA sequence: TGTGCCAGCAGCTTAGTACAGGGGACCTATGGCTACACCTTC.

The chain uses TRBV30 and TRBJ1-5; D may be TRBD1 (6 bases). V lost 1 base, J lost 4 bases, and 11 bases lay in between. The CDR3 extends over 14 amino acids. The germline gives CDR1 GTSNPN, CDR2 SVGIG (reference sequence). CDR3: CAWSGYQGNQPQHF. The CDR3 nucleotides are TGTGCCTGGAGTGGATATCAGGGGAATCAGCCCCAGCATTTT.

J is TRBJ1-1 and V is TRBV2, with TRBD1 matching 9 bases. Germline assignment: CDR1 SNHLY and CDR2 FYNNEI. Trimming cost V 1 base and J 5 bases; bases outside gene matches: 8. CDR3 length equals 16 residues. The CDR3 here is CASSEGAGQGNTEAFF. The CDR3 nucleotides read TGTGCCAGCAGTGAAGGCGCCGGACAGGGGAATACTGAAGCTTTCTTT.